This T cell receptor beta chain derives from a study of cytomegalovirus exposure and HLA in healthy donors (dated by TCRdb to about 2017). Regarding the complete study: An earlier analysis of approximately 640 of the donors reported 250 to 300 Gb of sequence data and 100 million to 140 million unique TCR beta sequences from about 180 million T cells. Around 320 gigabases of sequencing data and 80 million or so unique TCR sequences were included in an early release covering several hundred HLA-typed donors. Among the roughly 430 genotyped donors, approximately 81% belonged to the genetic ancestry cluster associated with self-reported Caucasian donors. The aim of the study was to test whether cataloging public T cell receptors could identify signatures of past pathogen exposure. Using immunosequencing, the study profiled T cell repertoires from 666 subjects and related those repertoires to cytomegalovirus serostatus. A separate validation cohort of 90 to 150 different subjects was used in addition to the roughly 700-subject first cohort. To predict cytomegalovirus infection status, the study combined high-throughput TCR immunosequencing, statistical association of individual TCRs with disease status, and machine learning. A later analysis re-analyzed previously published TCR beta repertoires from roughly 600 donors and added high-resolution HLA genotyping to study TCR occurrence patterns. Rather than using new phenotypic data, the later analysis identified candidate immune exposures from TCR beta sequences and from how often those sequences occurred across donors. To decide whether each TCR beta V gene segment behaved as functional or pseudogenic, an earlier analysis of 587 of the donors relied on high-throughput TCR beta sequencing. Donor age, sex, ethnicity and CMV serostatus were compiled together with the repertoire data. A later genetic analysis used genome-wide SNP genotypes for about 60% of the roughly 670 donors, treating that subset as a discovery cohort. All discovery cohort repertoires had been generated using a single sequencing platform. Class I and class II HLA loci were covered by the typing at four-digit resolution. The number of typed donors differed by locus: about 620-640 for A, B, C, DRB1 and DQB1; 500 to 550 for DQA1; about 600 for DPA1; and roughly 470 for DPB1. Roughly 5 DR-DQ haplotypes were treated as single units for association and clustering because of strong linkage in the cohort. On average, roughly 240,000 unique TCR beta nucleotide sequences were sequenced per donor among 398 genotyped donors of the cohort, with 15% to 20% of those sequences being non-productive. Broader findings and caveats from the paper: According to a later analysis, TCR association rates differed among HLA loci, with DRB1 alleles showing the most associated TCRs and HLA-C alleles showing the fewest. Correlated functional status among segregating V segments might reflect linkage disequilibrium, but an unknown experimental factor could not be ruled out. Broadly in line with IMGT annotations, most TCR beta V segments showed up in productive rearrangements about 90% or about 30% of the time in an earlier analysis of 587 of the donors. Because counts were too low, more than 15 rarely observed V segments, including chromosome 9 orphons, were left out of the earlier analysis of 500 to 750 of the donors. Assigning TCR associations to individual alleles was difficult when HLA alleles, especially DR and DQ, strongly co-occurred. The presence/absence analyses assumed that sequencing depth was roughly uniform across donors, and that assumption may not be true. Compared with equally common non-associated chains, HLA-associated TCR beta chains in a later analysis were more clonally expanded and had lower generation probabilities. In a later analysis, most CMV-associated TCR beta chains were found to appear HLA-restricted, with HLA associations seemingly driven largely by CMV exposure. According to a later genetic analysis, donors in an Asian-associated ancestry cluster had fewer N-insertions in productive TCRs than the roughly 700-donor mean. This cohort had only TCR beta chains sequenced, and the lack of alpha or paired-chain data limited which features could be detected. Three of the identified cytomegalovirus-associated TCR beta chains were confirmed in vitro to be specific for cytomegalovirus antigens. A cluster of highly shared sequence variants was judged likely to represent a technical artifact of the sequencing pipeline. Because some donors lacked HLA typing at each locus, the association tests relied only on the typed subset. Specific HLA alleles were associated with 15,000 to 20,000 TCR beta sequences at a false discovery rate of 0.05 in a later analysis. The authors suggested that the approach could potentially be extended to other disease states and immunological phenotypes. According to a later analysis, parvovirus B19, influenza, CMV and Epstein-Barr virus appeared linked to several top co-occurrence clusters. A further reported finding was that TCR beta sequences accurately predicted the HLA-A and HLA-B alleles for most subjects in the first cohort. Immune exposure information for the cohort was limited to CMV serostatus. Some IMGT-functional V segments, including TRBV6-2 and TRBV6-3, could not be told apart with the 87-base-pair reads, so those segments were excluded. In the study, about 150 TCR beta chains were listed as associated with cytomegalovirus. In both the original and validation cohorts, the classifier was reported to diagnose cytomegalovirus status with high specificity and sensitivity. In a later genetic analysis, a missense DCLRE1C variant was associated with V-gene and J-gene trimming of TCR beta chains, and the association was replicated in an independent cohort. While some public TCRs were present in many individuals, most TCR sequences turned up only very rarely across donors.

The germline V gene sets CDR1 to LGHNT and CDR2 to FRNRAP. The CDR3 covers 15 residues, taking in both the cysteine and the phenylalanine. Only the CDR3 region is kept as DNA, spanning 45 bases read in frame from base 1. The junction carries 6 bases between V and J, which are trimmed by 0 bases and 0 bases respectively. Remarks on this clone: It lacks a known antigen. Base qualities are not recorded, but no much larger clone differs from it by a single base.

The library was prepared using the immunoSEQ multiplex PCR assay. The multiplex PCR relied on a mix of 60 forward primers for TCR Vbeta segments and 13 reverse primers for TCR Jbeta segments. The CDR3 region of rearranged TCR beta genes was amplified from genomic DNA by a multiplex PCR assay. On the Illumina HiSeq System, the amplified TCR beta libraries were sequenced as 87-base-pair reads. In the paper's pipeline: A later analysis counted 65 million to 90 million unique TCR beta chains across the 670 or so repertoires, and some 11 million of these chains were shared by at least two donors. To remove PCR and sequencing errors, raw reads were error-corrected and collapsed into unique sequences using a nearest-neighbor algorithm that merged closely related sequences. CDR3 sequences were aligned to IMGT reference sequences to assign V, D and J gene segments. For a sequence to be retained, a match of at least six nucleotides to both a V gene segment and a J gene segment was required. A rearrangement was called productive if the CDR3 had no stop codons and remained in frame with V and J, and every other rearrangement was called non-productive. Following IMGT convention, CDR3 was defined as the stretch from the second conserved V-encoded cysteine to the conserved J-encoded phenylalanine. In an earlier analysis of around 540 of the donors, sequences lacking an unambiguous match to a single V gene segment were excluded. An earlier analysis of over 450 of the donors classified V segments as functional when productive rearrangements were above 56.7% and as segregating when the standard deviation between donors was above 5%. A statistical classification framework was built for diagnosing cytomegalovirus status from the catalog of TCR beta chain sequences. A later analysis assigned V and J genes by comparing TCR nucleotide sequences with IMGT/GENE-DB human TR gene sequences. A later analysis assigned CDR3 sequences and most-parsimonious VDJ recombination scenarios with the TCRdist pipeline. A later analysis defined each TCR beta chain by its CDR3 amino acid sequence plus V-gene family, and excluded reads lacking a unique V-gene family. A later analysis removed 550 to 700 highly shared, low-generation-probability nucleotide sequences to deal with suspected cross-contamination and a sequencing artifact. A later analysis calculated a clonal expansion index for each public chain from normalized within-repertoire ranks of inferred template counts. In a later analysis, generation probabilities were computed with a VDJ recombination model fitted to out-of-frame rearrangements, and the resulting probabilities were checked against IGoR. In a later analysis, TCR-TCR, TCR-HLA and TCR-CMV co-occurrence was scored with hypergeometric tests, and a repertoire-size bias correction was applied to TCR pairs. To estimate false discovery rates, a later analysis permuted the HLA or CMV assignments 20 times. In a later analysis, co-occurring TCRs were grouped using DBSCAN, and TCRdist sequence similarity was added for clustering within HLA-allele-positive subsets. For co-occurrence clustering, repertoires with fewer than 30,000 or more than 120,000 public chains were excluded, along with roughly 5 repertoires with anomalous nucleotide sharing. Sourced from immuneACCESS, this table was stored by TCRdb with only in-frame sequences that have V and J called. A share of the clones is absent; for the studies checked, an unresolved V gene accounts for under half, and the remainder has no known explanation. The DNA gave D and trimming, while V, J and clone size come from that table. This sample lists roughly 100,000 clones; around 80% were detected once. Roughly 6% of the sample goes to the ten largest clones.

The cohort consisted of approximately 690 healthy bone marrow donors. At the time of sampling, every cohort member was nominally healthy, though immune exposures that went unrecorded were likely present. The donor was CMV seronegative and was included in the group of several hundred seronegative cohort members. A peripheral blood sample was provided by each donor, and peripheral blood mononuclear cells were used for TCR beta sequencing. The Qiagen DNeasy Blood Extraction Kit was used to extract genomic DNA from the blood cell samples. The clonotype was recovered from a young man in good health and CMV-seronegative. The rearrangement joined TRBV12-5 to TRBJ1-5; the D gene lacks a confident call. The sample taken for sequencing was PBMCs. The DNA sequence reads TGTGCTAGTGGTTTGGTACAGAGTAGCAATCAGCCCCAGCATTTT. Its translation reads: CASGLVQSSNQPQHF. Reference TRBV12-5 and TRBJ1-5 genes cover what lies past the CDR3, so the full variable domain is DARVTQTPRHKVTEMGQEVTMRCQPILGHNTVFWYRQTMMQGLELLAYFRNRAPLDDSGMPKDRFSAEMPDATLATLKIQPSEPRDSAVYFCASGLVQSSNQPQHFGDGTRLSIL.